This T cell receptor beta chain was observed in a study of response to subunit inactivated influenza vaccine. The table lists this clonotype with a few counts. Via MiXCR, TCRdb re-called the RT-PCR reads, giving one row per CDR3 protein. The sample yields about 500,000 distinct CDR3 sequences, 16% seen once. The sequence was obtained from a man between 50 and 70 years old who received an inactivated influenza vaccine. This material consisted of CD4+ T cells sorted from PBMCs, taken around 25 months after vaccination.

The CDR3 DNA sequence: TGCAGTGCTAAGAGATTCGGGTCGGGGGAGACCCAGTACTTC. Its protein product is CSAKRFGSGETQYF. This sequence joins TRBV20-1 and TRBJ2-5; maybe TRBD2 (5 bases). The CDR3 runs to 14 residues. V lost 4 bases and J 5 bases, leaving 17 bases between the germline ends. Germline assignment: CDR1 DFQATT and CDR2 SNEGSKA (reference sequence).